A few counts support the clone carrying this T cell receptor (beta chain). The target antigen is unknown. These data are taken from a study of T cells in Graves' hyperthyroidism and ophthalmopathy. General observations from the study: In validation, the model predicted ophthalmopathy. These predictions came a median about 6.5 months before onset. The blood repertoire included most of the expanded thyroid clonotypes above 0.001.

V was pared by 6 bases and J by 5 bases, with 8 bases of the junction left unmatched. The CDR3 runs 15 residues. Germline V lookup: CDR1 ENHRY, CDR2 SYGVKD. Amplification yielded TCR beta CDR3 regions, with RNA transcripts as the source. The HTBI primer set drove a first-round RT-PCR of the TCR CDR3. TCRdb reprocessed the multiplex PCR reads via MiXCR and lists one record per CDR3 protein. This table has about 180,000 distinct CDR3 sequences, around 15% appearing once. Sequences were obtained from blood. The receptor's source is a woman in her forties or fifties with Graves' hyperthyroidism. The chain recombines TRBV10-3 with TRBJ2-1, with 9 positions matching TRBD2. The CDR3 DNA reads as TGTGCCATCAGCCCCACTAGCGGGCCGAACAATGAGCAGTTCTTC. Translated: CAISPTSGPNNEQFF.